Each of the 18 T cell receptor beta chains below was sequenced from the same sample in a study of blood T cell repertoires in COVID-19. The repertoire was sequenced with immunoSEQ multiplex PCR; TCRdb's copy has only in-frame clones and lacks some. This sample has some 250,000 clones; around four fifths occur once, and the top ten carry approximately 6%. Sequences were obtained from peripheral blood. Source of these receptors: a man older than 75 with acute or convalescent COVID-19.

The chain has TRBV7-7 and TRBJ2-1; the match to TRBD2 covers 12 bases. The CDR3 covers 14 residues. The V segment lost 1 base and the J segment 8 bases; nucleotides outside the gene matches: 0. Germline V gene data show CDR1 as SSHAT and CDR2 as FNYEAQ (reference sequence). The CDR3 loop is CASSLGLAGDEQFF. In DNA, the CDR3 is TGTGCCAGCAGCTTAGGACTAGCGGGGGATGAGCAGTTCTTC.

The rearrangement links TRBV6-5 to TRBJ1-2, with TRBD1 matching 8 bases. V trimming: 8 bases; J trimming: 4 bases; junction bases outside the gene matches: 9. The CDR3 totals 14 residues. Germline values: CDR1 MNHEY, CDR2 SVGAGI. The CDR3 protein is CASAGGRGPYGYTF. CDR3 DNA sequence: TGTGCCAGCGCAGGGGGCCGGGGACCCTATGGCTACACCTTC.

The chain couples TRBV12-3 or TRBV12-4 to TRBJ2-3; D gene ambiguous. Trimming removed 7 bases from V and 6 bases from J, with 8 bases in between. The CDR3 extends over 11 amino acids. The DNA of the CDR3 is TGTGCCAGCAAGAGCTTGGATACGCAGTATTTT. Translated, it gives CASKSLDTQYF.

This chain uses TRBV5-1 with TRBJ2-7; TRBD2 matches at 9 bases. J lost 0 bases, V lost 4 bases, and 5 bases had no gene match. CDR1 and CDR2 (germline): SGHRS, YFSETQ. The CDR3 is 15 amino acids. In nucleotides, the CDR3 is TGCGCCAGCAGCAATAGCGGGGGAGACTCCTACGAGCAGTACTTC. Protein: CASSNSGGDSYEQYF.

Worth noting for this clone: Different DNA sequences within this sample yield the same CDR3. The rearrangement links TRBV7-8 to TRBJ1-1; D is unresolved. This CDR3 contains 13 residues. CDR1 is SGHVS and CDR2 is FQNEAQ in the germline V gene. Trimming cost V 1 base and J 4 bases, with 7 bases left between them. The CDR3, as DNA: TGTGCCAGCAGCTTAGTTCGGGGCACTGAAGCTTTCTTT. This sequence encodes CASSLVRGTEAFF.

This clone was counted once. The chain carries TRBV4-1 and TRBJ1-2; 7 bases map to TRBD1. Trimming took 0 bases from V and 8 from J; bases not matched to a gene: 6. Germline assignment: CDR1 MGHRA and CDR2 YSYEKL. The CDR3 extends over 14 amino acids. The CDR3 sequence is CASSQDDRVRGYTF. DNA of the CDR3: TGCGCCAGCAGCCAAGATGACAGGGTTAGGGGCTACACCTTC.

The V and J genes are TRBV7-2 and TRBJ2-1, with 7 positions matching TRBD2. Germline V CDR1 and CDR2: SGHTA, FQGNSA. This CDR3 comprises 16 residues. The ends lost 5 bases at V and 3 bases at J; junction bases unmatched: 10. CDR3 DNA sequence: TGTGCCAGCAGCCGGCTTACCGGGACTATCTACAATGAGCAGTTCTTC. It encodes CASSRLTGTIYNEQFF.

This clone was observed once. The chain links TRBV3-1 (or the pseudogene TRBV3-2) to TRBJ2-2, with a weak D call TRBD2 (5 bases). V lost 4 bases, J lost 2 bases, and 11 bases lay in between. This CDR3 is built from 15 residues. Germline CDR1 reads LGHDT; CDR2 reads YNNKEL (reference sequence). The CDR3 coding sequence is TGTGCCAGCAGCCCTTCTGCGGGCAACACCGGGGAGCTGTTTTTT. Protein sequence: CASSPSAGNTGELFF.

V gene TRBV27 combines with J gene TRBJ2-5; perhaps TRBD2 as D (6 bases). The CDR3 totals 14 residues. CDR1 and CDR2 from the germline V gene are MNHEY and SMNVEV (reference sequence). Trimming pared 3 bases from V and 2 bases from J, leaving 10 bases between. CDR3: CASSLEGPQETQYF. As DNA, the CDR3 is TGTGCCAGCAGTTTGGAGGGACCACAAGAGACCCAGTACTTC.

In its sample, this clone was seen once. The chain is built from TRBV30 and TRBJ2-5, with 13 nucleotides matching TRBD2. The CDR3 length is 16 residues. V was clipped by 2 bases and J by 5 bases; unmatched bases: 8. Germline CDR1 is GTSNPN and CDR2 is SVGIG (reference sequence). DNA for the CDR3: TGTGCCTGGAGTCGCGGACTAGCGGGAGCTGAGGAGACCCAGTACTTC. Protein: CAWSRGLAGAEETQYF.

The V call is TRBV19, the J call TRBJ2-2; D is perhaps TRBD2 (6 bases). The CDR3 length is 15 residues. The germline V and J ends were trimmed by 7 bases and 6 bases, with 18 bases remaining between them. Germline V gene sequence: CDR1 LNHDA, CDR2 SQIVND (reference sequence). The CDR3 sequence: CASNTARAGSGELFF. The CDR3, as DNA: TGTGCCAGTAATACGGCCAGGGCGGGGTCCGGGGAGCTGTTTTTT.

The chain employs TRBV28 and TRBJ1-1; 10 bases line up with TRBD1. J gave up 3 bases and V 8 bases, and 9 bases lay outside the gene matches. Per germline, CDR1 MDHEN and CDR2 SYDVKM. The CDR3 is 15 residues long. This CDR3 reads CASLPRGTGDTEAFF. CDR3 bases: TGTGCCAGCCTCCCTAGAGGGACAGGGGACACTGAAGCTTTCTTT.

The chain uses TRBV3-1 (or the pseudogene TRBV3-2) and TRBJ2-1; D may be TRBD1 (5 bases). The CDR3 runs 17 residues. Per the germline V gene, CDR1 is LGHDT and CDR2 is YNNKEL (reference sequence). Trimming pared 0 bases from V and 6 bases from J, leaving 18 bases between. The CDR3 protein is CASSQEVIRVGSNEQFF. Here the CDR3 DNA reads TGTGCCAGCAGCCAAGAAGTGATCAGGGTGGGTTCCAATGAGCAGTTCTTC.

V is TRBV5-8 and J is TRBJ2-7, with D perhaps TRBD2 (5 bases). Trimming removed 2 bases from V and 6 bases from J, with 15 bases in between. Germline loops: CDR1 SGHTS, CDR2 YDEGEE. The CDR3 spans 14 residues. The CDR3 bases are TGTGCCAGCAGCTTCGGGCTAGCTTCGGGCGAGCAGTACTTC. This sequence encodes CASSFGLASGEQYF.

This chain uses TRBV6-4 with TRBJ2-1, with D unresolved. CDR3 size: 14 residues. V lost 5 bases, J lost 2 bases, and 10 bases lay in between. Germline assignment: CDR1 MRHNA and CDR2 SNTAGT. This CDR3 is CASSHGSAYNEQFF. The CDR3 DNA is TGTGCCAGCAGTCATGGTTCGGCCTACAATGAGCAGTTCTTC.

This clone was picked up one time. CDR3 protein: CASRSRAGGIDTQYF. The CDR3 coding sequence is TGTGCCAGCAGAAGTCGTGCGGGGGGTATAGATACGCAGTATTTT. The rearrangement uses TRBV6-5 and TRBJ2-3; 8 bases line up with TRBD2. J gave up 5 bases and V 6 bases, and 10 bases lay outside the gene matches. The CDR3 covers 15 residues. Germline CDR1 is MNHEY and CDR2 is SVGAGI.

This sequence joins TRBV2 and TRBJ2-3; tentative D call: TRBD2 (6 bases). The CDR3 runs 12 residues. V shed 3 bases and J shed 13 bases, with 14 bases lying between them. Germline V lookup: CDR1 SNHLY, CDR2 FYNNEI. Written as DNA, the CDR3 is TGTGCCAGCAGTGAGGATGGGGGGACCAAGTATTTT. This encodes CASSEDGGTKYF.

The V gene is TRBV28, the J gene TRBJ2-5, with 9 positions matching TRBD1. Trimming cost V 2 bases and J 4 bases; bases outside gene matches: 11. Looked up from germline, CDR1 is MDHEN and CDR2 is SYDVKM. The CDR3 has 17 residues. CDR3 residues: CASSLPGTGYSGETQYF. In DNA form, the CDR3 reads TGTGCCAGCAGTTTACCCGGGACAGGGTATTCGGGAGAGACCCAGTACTTC.